This T cell receptor beta chain was retrieved from a study of cytomegalovirus exposure and HLA in healthy donors. PCR was performed using 60 Vbeta and 13 Jbeta primers. The method was immunoSEQ multiplex PCR; TCRdb's version includes in-frame clones alone and lacks a portion of them. The data show some 150,000 clones, with 70% to 90% seen just once and 0.85% held by the top ten. The donors (healthy individuals) were bone marrow donors. About this clone: Its specificity is not known.

This CDR3 is 13 amino acids long. CDR1 and CDR2 from the germline V gene are SGHRS and YFSETQ. Findings and caveats of the study: Earlier results showed most TCR beta V segments being productive about 87% or about 30% of the time. Later findings reportedly placed an Asian-associated ancestry cluster below the roughly 670-donor mean for N-insertions. Analysis performed later showed TCR beta chains linked to HLA being more clonally expanded than equally common others.

This TCR was sampled from a woman in her thirties in good health and CMV-seronegative. The rearrangement links TRBV5-1 to TRBJ2-5, with 9 bases that match TRBD1. TRBJ2-7 matches the DNA end more closely, so the J call is doubtful. The sequencing sample was made of PBMCs. This chain's CDR3 is CASGRQGGYEQYF. The DNA of the CDR3 is TGCGCCAGCGGCCGACAGGGGGGCTACGAGCAGTACTTC.